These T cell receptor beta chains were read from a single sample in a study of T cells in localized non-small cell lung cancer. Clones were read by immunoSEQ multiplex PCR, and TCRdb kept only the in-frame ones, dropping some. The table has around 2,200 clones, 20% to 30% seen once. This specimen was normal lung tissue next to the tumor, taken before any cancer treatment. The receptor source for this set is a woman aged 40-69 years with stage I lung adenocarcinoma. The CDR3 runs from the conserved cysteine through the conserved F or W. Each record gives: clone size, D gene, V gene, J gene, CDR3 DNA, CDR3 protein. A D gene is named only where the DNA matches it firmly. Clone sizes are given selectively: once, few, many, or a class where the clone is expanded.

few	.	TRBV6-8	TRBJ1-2	TGTGCCAGCAGTTCGAGGGGGGTCTCCTATGGCTACACCTTC	CASSSRGVSYGYTF
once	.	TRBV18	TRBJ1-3	TGTGCCAGCTCGGAATCCGGAGGGGTCGACACCATATATTTT	CASSESGGVDTIYF
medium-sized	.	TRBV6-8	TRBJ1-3	TGTGCCAGCAGGGGCAGGGTAGACACCATATATTTT	CASRGRVDTIYF
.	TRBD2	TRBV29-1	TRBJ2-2	TGCAGCGTGAAGACTAGCGGGGGGATAAGTACCGGGGAGCTGTTTTTT	CSVKTSGGISTGELFF
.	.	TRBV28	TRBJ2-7	TGTGCCAGCCGCACCCCGCGGGACGGCCCCTACGAGCAGTACTTC	CASRTPRDGPYEQYF
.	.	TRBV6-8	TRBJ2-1	TGTGCCAGCAGTGACGACGAAGTTAATGAGCAGTTCTTC	CASSDDEVNEQFF
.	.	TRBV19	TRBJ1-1	TGTGCCAGTACCGCGACCGTTAACACTGAAGCTTTCTTT	CASTATVNTEAFF
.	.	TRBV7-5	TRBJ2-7	TGTGCCAGCAGCTCCGGGACAGGGACCTACGAGCAGTACTTC	CASSSGTGTYEQYF
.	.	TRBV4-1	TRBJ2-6	TGCGCCAGCAGCCAAGATCGGGTTGCAGCGGCTGGGGCCAACGTCCTGACTTTC	CASSQDRVAAAGANVLTF
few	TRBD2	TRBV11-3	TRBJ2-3	TGTGCCAGCAGCTCCGGGACTAGCCGTCCAGATACGCAGTATTTT	CASSSGTSRPDTQYF
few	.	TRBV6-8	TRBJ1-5	TGTGCCAGCAGCCCCGGAAGCAATCAGCCCCAGCATTTT	CASSPGSNQPQHF
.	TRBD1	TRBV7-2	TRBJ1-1	TGTGCCAGCAGCCCGGACAGGCGGCGAGGGGCTTTCTTT	CASSPDRRRGAFF
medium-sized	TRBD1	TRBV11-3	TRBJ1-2	TGTGCCAGCAGCTTAGTCCCAACAGGGGAGGGTGATGGCTACACCTTC	CASSLVPTGEGDGYTF
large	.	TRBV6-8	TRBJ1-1	TGTGCCAGCACACGGGCCCAGGGGACTGAAGCTTTCTTT	CASTRAQGTEAFF
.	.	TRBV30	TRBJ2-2	TGTGCCTGGAGTGTCCCCGGGGAGCTGTTTTTT	CAWSVPGELFF
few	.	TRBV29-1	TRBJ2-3	TGCAGCGTTGAAAAGGGGGGTGGAGATACGCAGTATTTT	CSVEKGGGDTQYF
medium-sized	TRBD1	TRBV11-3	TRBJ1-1	TGTGCCAGCAGCTTAGGGGACAGGGGGTACCAGGAAGCTTTCTTT	CASSLGDRGYQEAFF
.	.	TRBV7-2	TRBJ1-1	TGTGCCAGCAGCACCGTAGAGAACACTGAAGCTTTCTTT	CASSTVENTEAFF
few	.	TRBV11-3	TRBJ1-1	TGTGCCAGCAGCTTGCTGATTATGAACACTGAAGCTTTCTTT	CASSLLIMNTEAFF
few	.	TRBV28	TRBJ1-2	TGTGCCAGCAGTTCAACCTCCCTAGGCGACTATGGCTACACCTTC	CASSSTSLGDYGYTF
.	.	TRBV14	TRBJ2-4	TGTGCCAGCAGTAGGGGGGCCCCAAACATTCAGTACTTC	CASSRGAPNIQYF
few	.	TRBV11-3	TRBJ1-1	TGTGCCAGCAGCTTACCCGGGACAATAAGGGGTCCCATGAACACTGAAGCTTTCTTT	CASSLPGTIRGPMNTEAFF
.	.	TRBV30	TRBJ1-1	TGTGCCTGGAGTCCTCCCAACAGGAAGAACACTGAAGCTTTCTTT	CAWSPPNRKNTEAFF
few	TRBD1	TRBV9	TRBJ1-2	TGTGCCAGCCGGGACAGGGTAATCGGCTACACCTTC	CASRDRVIGYTF
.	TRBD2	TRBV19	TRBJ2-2	TGTGCCAGTAGTTTTGGGACTAGCGGGGGCGCGAACACCGGGGAGCTGTTTTTT	CASSFGTSGGANTGELFF
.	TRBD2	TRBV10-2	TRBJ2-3	TGCGCCAGCAGGACTAGCGGGGCGGGCACAGATACGCAGTATTTT	CASRTSGAGTDTQYF
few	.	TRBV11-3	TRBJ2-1	TGTGCCAGCAGCTTATATACTGCTAATAATGAGCAGTTCTTC	CASSLYTANNEQFF
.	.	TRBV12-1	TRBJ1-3	TGTGCCAGCAGCAAGGACAGGGGACCCTATCTTGGAAACACCATATATTTT	CASSKDRGPYLGNTIYF
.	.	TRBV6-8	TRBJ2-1	TGTGCCAGCAGTGCAGAAGGCAATGAGCAGTTCTTC	CASSAEGNEQFF
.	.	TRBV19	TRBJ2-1	TGTGCCAGTAGTACTCTAGGGACCCGCGAGCAGTTCTTC	CASSTLGTREQFF
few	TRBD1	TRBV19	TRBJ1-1	TGTGCCAGTAGTCAACAGGGGAGGTTTGAAGCTTTCTTT	CASSQQGRFEAFF
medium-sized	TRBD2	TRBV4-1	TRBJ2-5	TGCGCCAGCAGCCAAGATTCCCCTACTAGCGGAGGTTACCAAGAGACCCAGTACTTC	CASSQDSPTSGGYQETQYF
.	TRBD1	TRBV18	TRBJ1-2	TGTGCCAGCTCACCTGCCGGGACAGGGGCCTATGGCTACACCTTC	CASSPAGTGAYGYTF
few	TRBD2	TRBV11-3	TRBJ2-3	TGTGCCAGCAGCCTGACTAGCGGGCTAAATACGCAGTATTTT	CASSLTSGLNTQYF
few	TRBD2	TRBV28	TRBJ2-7	TGTGCCAGCAGTTTATTCGGACTAGCTGCCCCCTACGAGCAGTACTTC	CASSLFGLAAPYEQYF
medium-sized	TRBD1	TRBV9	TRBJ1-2	TGTGCCAGCAGCGTAGTAACAGGGGACGGCTACACCTTC	CASSVVTGDGYTF
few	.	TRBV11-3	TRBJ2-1	TGTGCCAGCAGTCGTGGGAAACTCCTCGAGAGCAATGAGCAGTTCTTC	CASSRGKLLESNEQFF
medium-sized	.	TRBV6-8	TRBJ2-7	TGTGCCAGCAGTGGGTTAGAGGGGGGCTACGAGCAGTACTTC	CASSGLEGGYEQYF
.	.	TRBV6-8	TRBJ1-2	TGTGCCATCAGTGGATCACAGGGTAACTATGGCTACACCTTC	CAISGSQGNYGYTF
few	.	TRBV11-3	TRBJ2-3	TGTGCCAGCAGGACTAGTTTTTCCACAGATACGCAGTATTTT	CASRTSFSTDTQYF
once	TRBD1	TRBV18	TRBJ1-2	TGTGCCAGCTCACCGGGACAGGGAGGTGGCTACACCTTC	CASSPGQGGGYTF
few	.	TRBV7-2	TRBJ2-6	TGTGCCAGCAGCATGTATGAGGGGGCCAACGTCCTGACTTTC	CASSMYEGANVLTF
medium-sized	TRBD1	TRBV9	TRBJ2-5	TGTGCCAGCAGCGTCCGCGAGGGGGCCTTCCAAGAGACCCAGTACTTC	CASSVREGAFQETQYF
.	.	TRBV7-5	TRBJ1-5	TGTGCCAGCAGCTTAGGACAGCTGAATCAGCCCCAGCATTTT	CASSLGQLNQPQHF
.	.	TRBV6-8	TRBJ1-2	TGTGCCAGCAGTCGAGGGGTAAGGGATGGCTACACCTTC	CASSRGVRDGYTF
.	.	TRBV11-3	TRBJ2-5	TGTGCCAGCAGCCCTCCGGGTGGACAGCAAGAGACCCAGTACTTC	CASSPPGGQQETQYF